This T cell receptor (beta chain) is from a study of neurological immune-mediated disorders. General study findings and limits: Phylogenetic grouping assigned the repertoires of 18 of 34 multiple sclerosis patients to a single cluster of related CDR3 sequences. This cluster may be a repertoire-level signature.

The CDR3 is 13 amino acids. Germline lookup yields CDR1 DFQATT and CDR2 SNEGSKA (reference sequence). Trimming stripped 5 bases from V and 5 bases from J, with 16 bases between. At least ten counts were recorded for this clonotype. What it binds is not known. With 10-nucleotide random UMIs included, cDNA was synthesized by 5'RACE. TCRdb itself ran the 5' RACE reads through MiXCR, one entry per CDR3 protein. The sample yields about 65,000 distinct CDR3 sequences, more than 3.5% seen once. The sequenced sample was PBMCs. The TCR was taken from a man between 45 and 60 years old with multiple sclerosis. This chain joins TRBV20-1 and TRBJ2-7; the D gene is possibly TRBD1 (5 bases). Here the CDR3 reads CSADAAWGDEQYF. CDR3 sequence (DNA): TGCAGTGCTGATGCAGCCTGGGGCGACGAGCAGTACTTC.